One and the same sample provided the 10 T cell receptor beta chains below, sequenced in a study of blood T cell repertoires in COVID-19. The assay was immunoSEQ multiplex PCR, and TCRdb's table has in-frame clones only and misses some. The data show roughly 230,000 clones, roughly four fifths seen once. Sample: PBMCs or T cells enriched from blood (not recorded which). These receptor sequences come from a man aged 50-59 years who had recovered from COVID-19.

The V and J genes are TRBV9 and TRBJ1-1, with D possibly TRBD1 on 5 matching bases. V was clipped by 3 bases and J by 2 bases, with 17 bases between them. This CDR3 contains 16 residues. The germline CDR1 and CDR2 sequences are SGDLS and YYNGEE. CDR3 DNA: TGTGCCAGCAGCGCCGTGGGCAGGGTTGCTAACACTGAAGCTTTCTTT. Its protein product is CASSAVGRVANTEAFF.

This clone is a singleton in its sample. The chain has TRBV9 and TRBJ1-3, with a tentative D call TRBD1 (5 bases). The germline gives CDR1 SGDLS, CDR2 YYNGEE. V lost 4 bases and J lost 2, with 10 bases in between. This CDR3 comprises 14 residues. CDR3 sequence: CASSFGTAGNTIYF. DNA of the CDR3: TGTGCCAGCAGCTTCGGGACTGCTGGAAACACCATATATTTT.

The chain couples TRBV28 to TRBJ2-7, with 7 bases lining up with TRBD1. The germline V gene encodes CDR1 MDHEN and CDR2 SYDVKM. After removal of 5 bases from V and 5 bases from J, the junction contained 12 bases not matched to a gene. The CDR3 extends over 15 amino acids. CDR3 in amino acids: CASSGVGTDLNEQYF. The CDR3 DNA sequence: TGTGCCAGCAGTGGAGTCGGGACAGACCTCAACGAGCAGTACTTC. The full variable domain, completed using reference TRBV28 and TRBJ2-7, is DVKVTQSSRYLVKRTGEKVFLECVQDMDHENMFWYRQDPGLGLRLIYFSYDVKMKEKGDIPEGYSVSREKKERFSLILESASTNQTSMYLCASSGVGTDLNEQYFGPGTRLTVT.

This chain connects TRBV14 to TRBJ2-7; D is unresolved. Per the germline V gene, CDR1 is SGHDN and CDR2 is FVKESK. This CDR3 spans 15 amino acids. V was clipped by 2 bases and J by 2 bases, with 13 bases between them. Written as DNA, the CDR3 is TGTGCCAGCAGCCAATTTGAGGCAAACACCTACGAGCAGTACTTC. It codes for CASSQFEANTYEQYF. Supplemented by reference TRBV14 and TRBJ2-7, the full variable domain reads EAGVTQFPSHSVIEKGQTVTLRCDPISGHDNLYWYRRVMGKEIKFLLHFVKESKQDESGMPNNRFLAERTGGTYSTLKVQPAELEDSGVYFCASSQFEANTYEQYFGPGTRLTVT.

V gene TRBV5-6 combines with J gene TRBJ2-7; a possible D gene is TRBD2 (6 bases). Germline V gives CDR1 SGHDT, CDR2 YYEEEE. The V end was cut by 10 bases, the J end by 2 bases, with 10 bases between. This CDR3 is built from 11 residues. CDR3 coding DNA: TGTGCCGGCGGGGAACCCTACGAGCAGTACTTC. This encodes CAGGEPYEQYF.

CDR3 in amino acids: CASSLPLLGEGNEKLFF. DNA of the CDR3: TGTGCCAGCAGCTTACCTCTCCTAGGGGAGGGGAATGAAAAACTGTTTTTT. The chain carries TRBV7-2 and TRBJ1-4; D may be TRBD1 (5 bases). The CDR3 extends over 17 amino acids. Trimming stripped 2 bases from V and 5 bases from J, with 18 bases between. Germline assignment: CDR1 SGHTA and CDR2 FQGNSA.

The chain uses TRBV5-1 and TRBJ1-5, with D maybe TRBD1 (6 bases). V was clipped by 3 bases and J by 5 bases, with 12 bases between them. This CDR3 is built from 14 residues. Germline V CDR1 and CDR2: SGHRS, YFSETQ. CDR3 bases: TGCGCCAGCAGCTCGAGACAGGCTTATCAGCCCCAGCATTTT. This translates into CASSSRQAYQPQHF.

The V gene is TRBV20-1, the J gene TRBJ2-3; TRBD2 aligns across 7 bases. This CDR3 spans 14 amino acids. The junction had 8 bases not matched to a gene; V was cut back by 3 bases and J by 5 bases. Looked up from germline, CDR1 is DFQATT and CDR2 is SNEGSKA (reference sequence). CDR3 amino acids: CSASNSGAGDTQYF. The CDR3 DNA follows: TGCAGTGCTAGTAACAGCGGGGCGGGAGATACGCAGTATTTT.

CDR3 sequence: CASSDSGSTDTQYF. The CDR3 region has the DNA TGTGCCAGCAGCGACTCCGGGAGTACAGATACGCAGTATTTT. The chain combines TRBV9 with TRBJ2-3, with a tentative D call TRBD2 (6 bases). Per germline, CDR1 SGDLS and CDR2 YYNGEE. Trimming shortened V by 3 bases and J by 3 bases, and 11 bases separated the two germline ends. This CDR3 is 14 amino acids long.

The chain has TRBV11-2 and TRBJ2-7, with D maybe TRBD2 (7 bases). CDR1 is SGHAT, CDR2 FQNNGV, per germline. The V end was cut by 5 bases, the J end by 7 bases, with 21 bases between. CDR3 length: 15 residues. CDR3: CASSPQAGALYEQYF. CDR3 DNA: TGTGCCAGCAGCCCTCAGGCGGGGGCATTGTATGAGCAGTACTTC.